This TCR beta chain emerged from a study of T cell responses to AZD1222 COVID-19 vaccine (dated by TCRdb to about 2021). Background on the whole study: AZD1222 recipients with second doses at about 4 weeks or about 12 weeks were pooled, because spike-specific TCR depth and breadth did not differ between schedules. TCR sequencing covered roughly 230 trial participants: 207 given two doses of AZD1222 and approximately 25 given two doses of MenACWY control vaccine. Trial participants were enrolled by age into subgroups of 18-55, 56-69 and 70-plus years, and roughly 150, 30 and 60 TCR-sequenced participants, respectively, were included in these subgroups. General findings and caveats noted by the study authors: Reportedly, close to half of the unique spike-specific TCRs recognized epitopes lying outside the regions that are mutated in the B.1.351 and B.1.1.7 variants. Because no day 14 peak-response samples were available, repertoires were characterized only after the peak T cell response. Conclusions about previously exposed vaccinees are limited, since just a handful of AZD1222 recipients were seropositive for SARS-CoV-2 at baseline. Vaccine-associated CD4 TCRs spanned the whole spike protein, with dominant responses in regions 160-218 and 743-854. Most participants were white British and females outnumbered males, and the authors suggested that clonal diversity may have been underestimated. In the small 56-69-year group, the increase in depth fell short of significance, most likely because of low power. A significant rise in spike-specific TCR breadth and depth was observed after two AZD1222 doses relative to day 0 and relative to MenACWY recipients.

Worth noting for this clone: The antigen it recognizes is unknown. The input lacks base qualities; no much larger clone sits a single base away.

The CDR3 regions of human TCRbeta chains were analyzed by immunosequencing. Concerning the study's data processing: Repertoire TCRs were checked for matches against a reference library of SARS-CoV-2-specific TCRs that had been generated using the MIRA antigen-specificity platform. Breadth meant the fraction of unique TCRs that were SARS-CoV-2-associated, whereas depth meant the fraction of total T cells that were SARS-CoV-2-associated. Using the MIRA data, every spike-specific TCR was mapped to the spike region that the TCR reacted to and assigned to either a CD4 or a CD8 class. Log10-transformed breadth and depth values were compared by one-way ANOVA with Sidak's multiple comparisons tests. Drawn from immuneACCESS, this table holds only the in-frame rearrangements with V and J called that TCRdb kept. Clones are partly lost; checked studies trace under half to an unresolved V gene and leave the rest unexplained. The V and J calls and the clone size are those of that table, but D and trimming were determined from the DNA. Recorded for this sample are more than 95,000 clones; 88% of them occurred a single time. Approximately 4% of the sample is taken by the ten largest.

At the junction V is shortened by 0 bases and J by 3 bases, with 20 bases in between. The CDR3 holds 18 amino acids from the cysteine to the phenylalanine. The CDR3 DNA has 54 bases and is translated from base 1. The germline V gene specifies LGHNA as CDR1 and YSLEER as CDR2. The sample's time point label, in plain terms: baseline before first vaccination. Vaccinee samples came from UK trials COV001 and COV002, including a single-blind randomized controlled phase 2/3 trial of AZD1222 (ChAdOx1 nCoV-19) in healthy adults. Trial participant PBMC samples were collected at day 0 and day 28 after the second dose for TCRbeta chain sequencing.

Sequences were derived from peripheral blood, sampled on day 0 of AZD1222 vaccination. This chain joins TRBV4-3 to TRBJ1-2, with a tentative D gene TRBD1 over 5 matching bases. The clonotype originates from an adult in good health. For the CDR3, the sequence is CASSQEAEGRNSDYGYTF. The bases read TGCGCCAGCAGCCAAGAAGCGGAGGGGAGGAATTCCGACTATGGCTACACCTTC.